Sequencing of this T cell receptor beta chain was carried out in a study of blood T cell repertoires in COVID-19. Study overall: PBMCs, B-cell-depleted T cells, or T cells were the source of the cDNA or gDNA that made up the material.

Original handling: Nucleated cell counts were estimated from reference gene primer amplification. Generated by immunoSEQ multiplex PCR, the TCRdb table keeps only in-frame clones and is missing some. That table furnishes V, J and clone size, whereas the DNA furnished D and trimming. The data contain some 150,000 clones, around 88% of them singletons. Trimming took 5 bases from V and 9 from J, leaving 10 bases between them. There are 11 residues in the CDR3. Material for sequencing was peripheral blood. The V call is TRBV12-3 or TRBV12-4, the J call TRBJ2-5; D may be TRBD1 (6 bases). The sequence was collected from a woman aged 55-69 years with acute or convalescent COVID-19. The CDR3, as DNA: TGTGCCAGCAGTCAACAGGGTCCCCAGTACTTC. This encodes CASSQQGPQYF.